A single sample gave rise to the 29 T cell receptor beta chains below, sequenced in a study of blood T cell repertoires in COVID-19. The method was immunoSEQ multiplex PCR; TCRdb's version includes in-frame clones alone and lacks a portion of them. The sample holds just under 85,000 clones, about 86% seen once. Sequencing used peripheral blood. These receptors originate from a woman aged 55-75 years with acute or convalescent COVID-19.

In this sample, this clone turned up once. This rearrangement joins TRBV7-6 to TRBJ2-2; 11 bases align to TRBD2. After removal of 5 bases from V and 5 bases from J, the junction contained 10 bases not matched to a gene. The CDR3 runs to 17 residues. From germline, CDR1 is SGHVS and CDR2 FNYEAQ. The CDR3 here is CASSPVGLAGGTGELFF. DNA for the CDR3: TGTGCCAGCAGCCCAGTGGGTCTAGCGGGGGGTACCGGGGAGCTGTTTTTT.

J is TRBJ1-5 and V is TRBV7-9, with D hard to call. The CDR3 sequence is 12 residues long. The V end lost 2 bases, the J end lost 5 bases, and 4 bases lay between the germline ends. Germline V gene data show CDR1 as SEHNR and CDR2 as FQNEAQ (reference sequence). The CDR3 DNA reads as TGTGCCAGCAGCTTAATCGATCAGCCCCAGCATTTT. It encodes CASSLIDQPQHF.

This clone was picked up one time. V usage is TRBV19 and J usage is TRBJ1-1; 8 nucleotides line up with TRBD1. The CDR3 has 14 amino acids. CDR1 LNHDA and CDR2 SQIVND come from the germline V gene (reference sequence). Losses at the gene ends were 2 bases for V and 7 bases for J; bases not matched to a gene: 6. This CDR3 reads CASSILGDRLEAFF. Written as DNA, the CDR3 is TGTGCCAGTAGTATATTGGGGGACAGGCTTGAAGCTTTCTTT.

This chain links TRBV13 with TRBJ2-5; D perhaps matches TRBD2 (7 bases). CDR1 PRHDT and CDR2 FYEKMQ come from the germline V gene (reference sequence). V lost 6 bases and J 7 bases, leaving 18 bases between the germline ends. The length of the CDR3 is 14 residues. The CDR3 sequence: CASRRQGRARTQYF. Written as DNA, the CDR3 is TGTGCCAGCAGAAGGCAGGGGAGGGCACGGACCCAGTACTTC.

This sequence joins TRBV24-1 and TRBJ2-1; D call uncertain. The CDR3 extends over 13 amino acids. The V gene lost 5 bases and the J gene lost 3 bases, with 7 bases spanning the gap. Germline CDR1 reads KGHDR; CDR2 reads SFDVKD. CDR3 sequence: CATSGHSYNEQFF. For the CDR3, the DNA is TGTGCCACCAGTGGCCACAGCTACAATGAGCAGTTCTTC.

This sequence joins TRBV19 and TRBJ1-5; 10 nucleotides agree with TRBD1. Germline V gives CDR1 LNHDA, CDR2 SQIVND (reference sequence). The J segment lost 3 bases and the V segment lost 6 bases, leaving 14 bases of the junction unmatched. CDR3 length: 18 amino acids. The CDR3 coding sequence is TGTGCCAGTAGCAATCCCCCCGCCGGGACAGGGGACAATCAGCCCCAGCATTTT. The encoded protein is CASSNPPAGTGDNQPQHF.

This chain links TRBV5-6 with TRBJ2-5; 7 positions agree with TRBD1. Losses at the gene ends were 9 bases for V and 2 bases for J; bases not matched to a gene: 4. Germline CDR1 and CDR2: SGHDT and YYEEEE. The CDR3 has 12 residues. DNA for the CDR3: TGTGCCATAGGGACAGCACAAGAGACCCAGTACTTC. Protein product: CAIGTAQETQYF.

This chain uses TRBV6-5 with TRBJ1-1; D not resolved. CDR3 length: 14 amino acids. The ends were cut back, 2 bases at V and 5 bases at J, with 12 bases in the middle. CDR1 and CDR2 (germline): MNHEY, SVGAGI. CDR3 sequence: CASSYEFGNTEAFF. CDR3 sequence (DNA): TGTGCCAGCAGTTACGAATTCGGGAATACTGAAGCTTTCTTT.

DNA of the CDR3: TGTGCCAGCAGCCCACCCGGACAGTTACAATATTTT. It codes for CASSPPGQLQYF. V usage is TRBV7-9 and J usage is TRBJ1-3, with TRBD1 as a possible D gene (6 bases). The CDR3 totals 12 residues. V was clipped by 5 bases and J by 15 bases, with 17 bases between them. The germline gives CDR1 SEHNR, CDR2 FQNEAQ (reference sequence).

The J gene is TRBJ1-5, the V gene TRBV7-2, with D uncertain. CDR1 and CDR2 from the germline V gene are SGHTA and FQGNSA. Trimming pared 5 bases from V and 4 bases from J, leaving 12 bases between. This CDR3 has 14 amino acids. In nucleotides, the CDR3 is TGTGCCAGCAGCCTGGTACAGATGAATCAGCCCCAGCATTTT. This encodes CASSLVQMNQPQHF.

The CDR3 reads CASSVEELGGGNSPLHF. CDR3 DNA sequence: TGTGCCAGCAGCGTAGAAGAGCTGGGGGGGGGAAATTCACCCCTCCACTTT. The gene calls are TRBV9 and TRBJ1-6, with D possibly being TRBD1 (5 bases). Germline V lookup: CDR1 SGDLS, CDR2 YYNGEE. The CDR3 is 17 residues long. V was pared by 0 bases and J by 7 bases, with 17 bases between.

The chain recombines TRBV11-2 with TRBJ2-1; the match to TRBD2 covers 11 bases. V gave up 3 bases and J gave up 3 bases; unmatched junction bases: 7. Germline V CDR1 and CDR2: SGHAT, FQNNGV. The CDR3 has 17 residues. CDR3: CASSFSLAGGLYNEQFF. The CDR3 region has the DNA TGTGCCAGCAGCTTCTCTTTAGCGGGAGGGCTCTACAATGAGCAGTTCTTC.

This clone was observed a handful of times. V usage is TRBV28 and J usage is TRBJ1-6, with D maybe TRBD1 (6 bases). Germline V gene data show CDR1 as MDHEN and CDR2 as SYDVKM. The CDR3 totals 16 residues. Trimming removed 5 bases from V and 8 bases from J, with 19 bases in between. CDR3 nucleotides: TGTGCCAGCAGTCCGTGGGGGCAGGCCAGGGATTCACCCCTCCACTTT. Translation gives CASSPWGQARDSPLHF.

The rearrangement joins TRBV5-1 to TRBJ2-6; D remains unclear. Trimming cost V 1 base and J 0 bases, with 5 bases left between them. CDR1 is SGHRS and CDR2 is YFSETQ in the germline V gene. The CDR3 loop spans 15 amino acids. CDR3 residues: CASSLLDSGANVLTF. The CDR3 nucleotides read TGCGCCAGCAGCTTGTTAGACTCTGGGGCCAACGTCCTGACTTTC. The full variable domain, with the rest looked up from reference TRBV5-1 and TRBJ2-6, is KAGVTQTPRYLIKTRGQQVTLSCSPISGHRSVSWYQQTPGQGLQFLFEYFSETQRNKGNFPGRFSGRQFSNSRSEMNVSTLELGDSALYLCASSLLDSGANVLTFGAGSRLTVL.

The V gene is TRBV6-5, the J gene TRBJ1-3; TRBD1 agrees at 7 bases. V lost 5 bases, J lost 0 bases, and 4 bases stayed unmatched. Germline CDR1 is MNHEY and CDR2 is SVGAGI. The CDR3 is 15 amino acids. This CDR3 is CASSLRDSSGNTIYF. In nucleotides, the CDR3 is TGTGCCAGCAGTCTCCGGGACAGCTCTGGAAACACCATATATTTT.

This clone was counted between two and nine times. The chain employs TRBV4-3 and TRBJ2-3, with 9 bases identical to TRBD2. After removal of 0 bases from V and 4 bases from J, the junction contained 8 bases not matched to a gene. This CDR3 comprises 17 residues. Looked up from germline, CDR1 is LGHNA and CDR2 is YSLEER. The chain's CDR3 is CASSQDPGGGAADTQYF. Written as DNA, the CDR3 is TGCGCCAGCAGCCAAGATCCGGGCGGGGGGGCGGCAGATACGCAGTATTTT.

V gene TRBV7-8 combines with J gene TRBJ1-1; 7 bases are shared with TRBD1. J gave up 0 bases and V 4 bases, and 5 bases lay outside the gene matches. Per germline, CDR1 SGHVS and CDR2 FQNEAQ. The CDR3 is made up of 15 amino acids. CDR3 in DNA: TGTGCCAGCAGCTCCCAGGGGACAGTGAACACTGAAGCTTTCTTT. Translating gives CASSSQGTVNTEAFF. Filled out from reference TRBV7-8 and TRBJ1-1, the complete variable domain reads GAGVSQSPRYKVAKRGQDVALRCDPISGHVSLFWYQQALGQGPEFLTYFQNEAQLDKSGLPSDRFFAERPEGSVSTLKIQRTQQEDSAVYLCASSSQGTVNTEAFFGQGTRLTVV.

The chain has TRBV5-1 and TRBJ1-1; D remains ambiguous. Trimming stripped 7 bases from V and 0 bases from J, with 16 bases between. CDR3 length equals 15 residues. CDR1 SGHRS and CDR2 YFSETQ come from the germline V gene. CDR3 residues: CASGLGPTLNTEAFF. CDR3 nucleotides: TGCGCCAGCGGCCTTGGGCCTACCCTGAACACTGAAGCTTTCTTT.

V gene TRBV4-2 combines with J gene TRBJ1-4; 10 bases map to TRBD1. The CDR3 contains 15 residues. The ends lost 2 bases at V and 6 bases at J; junction bases unmatched: 3. Germline V gene lookup returns CDR1 LGHNA and CDR2 YNFKEQ. CDR3 region: CASSQPGQGYEKLFF. DNA of the CDR3: TGTGCCAGCAGCCAACCGGGACAGGGGTATGAAAAACTGTTTTTT.

The CDR3 sequence is CATSDWTSGRPSEQFF. The CDR3, as DNA: TGTGCCACCAGTGATTGGACTAGCGGGAGGCCGAGTGAGCAGTTCTTC. The chain recombines TRBV24-1 with TRBJ2-1; 14 nucleotides align to TRBD2. CDR1 and CDR2 (germline): KGHDR, SFDVKD. The CDR3 is 16 residues long. The ends lost 2 bases at V and 9 bases at J; junction bases unmatched: 5.

This clone was picked up one time. The chain has TRBV5-8 and TRBJ1-5; 10 nucleotides align to TRBD1. The ends lost 4 bases at V and 2 bases at J; junction bases unmatched: 6. The CDR3 is 16 amino acids. The germline V gene encodes CDR1 SGHTS and CDR2 YDEGEE. CDR3 residues: CASSGDRGHGNQPQHF. The CDR3 bases are TGTGCCAGCAGCGGCGACAGGGGGCACGGCAATCAGCCCCAGCATTTT.

The CDR3 region is CASSLAGTGGNYGYTF. The CDR3 DNA reads as TGTGCCAGCAGCTTAGCCGGGACAGGGGGCAACTATGGCTACACCTTC. The chain employs TRBV7-8 and TRBJ1-2; TRBD1 matches at 12 bases. V lost 0 bases, J lost 2 bases, and 1 base stayed unmatched. The CDR3 loop spans 16 amino acids. CDR1 SGHVS and CDR2 FQNEAQ come from the germline V gene.

The chain employs TRBV9 and TRBJ1-3, with 7 positions matching TRBD1. The CDR3 totals 18 residues. CDR1 and CDR2 from the germline V gene are SGDLS and YYNGEE. V was pared by 4 bases and J by 3 bases, with 16 bases of the junction left unmatched. Here the CDR3 DNA reads TGTGCCAGCAGCCCCAGGGGGGAGGCCGATCCTCTTGGAAACACCATATATTTT. Protein product: CASSPRGEADPLGNTIYF.

This clone was observed a few times. The chain links TRBV27 to TRBJ1-2; D call uncertain. The length of the CDR3 is 14 residues. V was trimmed by 6 bases and J by 4 bases, leaving 15 bases between them. CDR1 and CDR2 from the germline V gene are MNHEY and SMNVEV (reference sequence). This chain's CDR3 is CASRRDTSIYGYTF. The CDR3 coding sequence is TGTGCCAGCAGACGAGACACTTCCATCTATGGCTACACCTTC.

The CDR3 DNA sequence: TGCGCCAGCAGCTTTGCGACAGGGGTAGATGGCTACACCTTC. Its protein product is CASSFATGVDGYTF. The V call is TRBV5-1, the J call TRBJ1-2; 8 bases fit TRBD1. In germline, CDR1 is SGHRS, CDR2 YFSETQ. V gave up 2 bases and J gave up 6 bases; unmatched junction bases: 6. The CDR3 runs to 14 residues.

In DNA, the CDR3 is TGTGCCAGCAGCCGTGGACAGGGGATTATTGATACGCAGTATTTT. This gives the protein CASSRGQGIIDTQYF. This chain links TRBV7-6 with TRBJ2-3; 9 bases map to TRBD1. The V gene end was trimmed by 5 bases and the J gene end by 6 bases; junction bases not matched to a gene: 9. The CDR3 runs 15 residues. The V gene's germline CDR1 is SGHVS and CDR2 FNYEAQ. Combining the CDR3 with reference TRBV7-6 and TRBJ2-3 gives the whole variable domain GAGVSQSPRYKVTKRGQDVALRCDPISGHVSLYWYRQALGQGPEFLTYFNYEAQQDKSGLPNDRFSAERPEGSISTLTIQRTEQRDSAMYRCASSRGQGIIDTQYFGPGTRLTVL.

The CDR3 sequence is CASRQGQGGYTGELFF. The CDR3 DNA is TGTGCCAGCAGGCAGGGACAGGGAGGGTACACCGGGGAGCTGTTTTTT. The genes are TRBV28 and TRBJ2-2; 9 bases agree with TRBD1. The CDR3 runs to 16 residues. Germline lookup yields CDR1 MDHEN and CDR2 SYDVKM. J was trimmed by 3 bases and V by 6 bases; bases with no gene match: 8.

This clone has only a few counts. The rearrangement uses TRBV7-6 and TRBJ1-5; TRBD1 matches at 10 bases. The CDR3 totals 18 residues. CDR1 is SGHVS, CDR2 FNYEAQ, per germline. The V and J ends lost 4 bases and 1 base, in that order; junction bases with no gene match: 10. CDR3 sequence (DNA): TGTGCCAGCAGCTCAGACTTTCGGACAGGGGGGAGCAATCAGCCCCAGCATTTT. This sequence encodes CASSSDFRTGGSNQPQHF. Using reference TRBV7-6 and TRBJ1-5 for the parts outside the CDR3, the full variable domain is GAGVSQSPRYKVTKRGQDVALRCDPISGHVSLYWYRQALGQGPEFLTYFNYEAQQDKSGLPNDRFSAERPEGSISTLTIQRTEQRDSAMYRCASSSDFRTGGSNQPQHFGDGTRLSIL.

This clone was detected only a few times. The chain recombines TRBV4-3 with TRBJ2-5, with D possibly TRBD2 on 6 matching bases. Looked up from germline, CDR1 is LGHNA and CDR2 is YSLEER. The CDR3 is 13 residues long. Between the trimmed V and J ends, which lost 8 bases and 9 bases, there was a span of 19 bases. The CDR3 here is CASGQGLDGAQYF. The CDR3 DNA reads as TGCGCCAGCGGTCAGGGACTCGACGGGGCCCAGTACTTC.